The 26 T cell receptor beta chains below all came from one sample that was sequenced in a study of blood T cell repertoires in COVID-19 (dated by TCRdb to 2020 to 2022). To prepare the library, the immunoSEQ multiplex PCR assay was applied. Held by TCRdb, this immuneACCESS table contains in-frame sequences only and omits some clones. Under half of the omission traces to an unresolved V gene where checked; the cause of the rest is unknown. This sample has some 300,000 clones in its table, and 89% of those were observed once. The ten top clones hold 2.5% to 3.5% of the sample. What was sequenced was PBMCs or T cells enriched from blood (not recorded which). The receptor set was obtained from a woman aged 45-59 years who had been exposed to COVID-19.

The chain employs TRBV7-2 and TRBJ1-2; no reliable D call. V was trimmed by 5 bases and J by 0 bases, leaving 10 bases between them. The V gene's germline CDR1 is SGHTA and CDR2 FQGNSA. CDR3 length: 14 residues. The CDR3 reads CASSERDPNYGYTF. The CDR3 DNA is TGTGCCAGCAGCGAGAGGGATCCTAACTATGGCTACACCTTC.

V and J are TRBV9 and TRBJ2-5; 9 bases line up with TRBD2. CDR1 is SGDLS and CDR2 is YYNGEE in the germline V gene. This CDR3 has 13 amino acids. V dropped 4 bases and J dropped 5; count of bases not matched to a gene: 3. The CDR3 DNA sequence: TGTGCCAGCAGCAGCGGGGGGCGGGAGACCCAGTACTTC. Translating gives CASSSGGRETQYF.

A few counts support this clone. This chain connects TRBV6-1 to TRBJ1-1; tentative D call: TRBD1 (5 bases). CDR1 and CDR2 (germline): MNHNS, SASEGT. CDR3 size: 17 residues. With 3 bases removed from V and 2 bases from J, the gap between germline ends came to 19 bases. The CDR3 loop is CASSDWGGAGSNTEAFF. The CDR3 DNA reads as TGTGCCAGCAGTGACTGGGGAGGGGCAGGTTCTAACACTGAAGCTTTCTTT.

This clone has just a few counts. V is TRBV19 and J is TRBJ2-2, with D tentatively TRBD2 (5 bases). The CDR3 sequence is 13 residues long. V dropped 5 bases and J dropped 2 bases, with 6 bases sitting between them. Per germline, CDR1 LNHDA and CDR2 SQIVND (reference sequence). The CDR3 nucleotides read TGTGCCAGTAGTGAGGGTAACACCGGGGAGCTGTTTTTT. This translates into CASSEGNTGELFF.

The rearrangement links TRBV5-4 to TRBJ2-7; 7 positions agree with TRBD1. CDR1 SGHNT and CDR2 YYREEE come from the germline V gene (reference sequence). Trimming took 2 bases from V and 7 from J; bases not matched to a gene: 6. The length of the CDR3 is 13 residues. CDR3 DNA: TGTGCCAGCAGCTTAACAGGGGCTAAGGAGCAGTACTTC. It encodes CASSLTGAKEQYF.

Only a few counts were recorded for this clone. This chain links TRBV7-2 with TRBJ2-5, with 10 nucleotides matching TRBD2. Germline loops: CDR1 SGHTA, CDR2 FQGNSA. This CDR3 spans 16 amino acids. The trim removed 5 bases at V and 4 bases at J, leaving 10 bases unmatched. In DNA, the CDR3 is TGTGCCAGCAGCCTGTACTCAGCGGGGGGGCGAGAGACCCAGTACTTC. Translated, it gives CASSLYSAGGRETQYF.

The CDR3 protein is CASSQDVPPLHF. In nucleotides, the CDR3 is TGTGCCAGCAGCCAAGACGTCCCACCCCTCCACTTT. The J gene is TRBJ1-6, the V gene TRBV3-1 (or the pseudogene TRBV3-2), with D unresolved. Trimming pared 0 bases from V and 11 bases from J, leaving 5 bases between. CDR1 is LGHDT and CDR2 is YNNKEL in the germline V gene (reference sequence). The CDR3 loop spans 12 amino acids.

The rearrangement uses TRBV29-1 and TRBJ2-5, with D maybe TRBD1 (6 bases). This CDR3 region has 12 residues. Trimming removed 3 bases at V and 5 bases at J, with 10 bases between. Germline V gene sequence: CDR1 SQVTM, CDR2 ANQGSEA. CDR3 sequence: CSVEGHEETQYF. The DNA of the CDR3 is TGCAGCGTTGAGGGACACGAGGAGACCCAGTACTTC. Filled out from reference TRBV29-1 and TRBJ2-5, the complete variable domain reads SAVISQKPSRDICQRGTSLTIQCQVDSQVTMMFWYRQQPGQSLTLIATANQGSEATYESGFVIDKFPISRPNLTFSTLTVSNMSPEDSSIYLCSVEGHEETQYFGPGTRLLVL.

V usage is TRBV18 and J usage is TRBJ1-1, with 10 bases that match TRBD1. V shed 5 bases and J 6 bases; nucleotides not matched to a gene: 9. Germline lookup yields CDR1 KGHSH and CDR2 LQKENI. The CDR3 totals 15 residues. The CDR3 here is CASSEMTGGSSEAFF. CDR3 coding DNA: TGTGCCAGCTCAGAGATGACAGGGGGCTCTTCTGAAGCTTTCTTT.

The chain couples TRBV4-2 to TRBJ2-3, with 8 bases matching TRBD1. This CDR3 is 16 amino acids long. V was clipped by 0 bases and J by 6 bases; unmatched bases: 8. Germline values: CDR1 LGHNA, CDR2 YNFKEQ. CDR3 nucleotides: TGTGCCAGCAGCCAAGACATGTCAGGGGGCGGGGATACGCAGTATTTT. It is translated as CASSQDMSGGGDTQYF.

J is TRBJ2-7 and V is TRBV5-1; TRBD2 might be the D (5 bases). The V gene's germline CDR1 is SGHRS and CDR2 YFSETQ. This CDR3 region has 17 residues. Trimming removed 0 bases from V and 0 bases from J, with 16 bases in between. Here the CDR3 reads CASSLASPSRGSYEQYF. The CDR3 coding sequence is TGCGCCAGCAGCTTGGCCTCCCCGAGTCGGGGCTCCTACGAGCAGTACTTC. Combining the CDR3 with reference TRBV5-1 and TRBJ2-7 gives the whole variable domain KAGVTQTPRYLIKTRGQQVTLSCSPISGHRSVSWYQQTPGQGLQFLFEYFSETQRNKGNFPGRFSGRQFSNSRSEMNVSTLELGDSALYLCASSLASPSRGSYEQYFGPGTRLTVT.

This clone was detected only a few times. In the same sample, other DNA sequences code for this CDR3. The chain uses TRBV3-1 (or the pseudogene TRBV3-2) and TRBJ2-7, with D uncertain. The CDR3 loop spans 12 amino acids. V gave up 1 base and J gave up 1 base, with 2 bases separating them. CDR1 and CDR2 from the germline V gene are LGHDT and YNNKEL (reference sequence). CDR3 sequence: CASSQASYEQYF. The CDR3 region has the DNA TGTGCCAGCAGCCAAGCTTCCTACGAGCAGTACTTC.

The V call is TRBV7-2, the J call TRBJ1-2; TRBD1 matches at 10 bases. Germline CDR1 is SGHTA and CDR2 is FQGNSA. The CDR3 is 15 residues long. V gave up 3 bases and J gave up 3 bases; unmatched junction bases: 4. The CDR3: CASSLRQGADYGYTF. As DNA, the CDR3 is TGTGCCAGCAGCTTGCGACAGGGGGCCGACTATGGCTACACCTTC. The full variable domain, its missing parts supplied by reference TRBV7-2 and TRBJ1-2, is GAGVSQSPSNKVTEKGKDVELRCDPISGHTALYWYRQSLGQGLEFLIYFQGNSAPDKSGLPSDRFSAERTGGSVSTLTIQRTQQEDSAVYLCASSLRQGADYGYTFGSGTRLTVV.

This clone was seen once. The V and J genes are TRBV5-1 and TRBJ1-1; unclear D gene. Trimming shortened V by 3 bases and J by 1 base, and 4 bases separated the two germline ends. The CDR3 extends over 12 amino acids. From germline, CDR1 is SGHRS and CDR2 YFSETQ. CDR3 nucleotides: TGCGCCAGCAGCTGGGCGAACACTGAAGCTTTCTTT. Residues: CASSWANTEAFF.

The rearrangement joins TRBV24-1 to TRBJ1-1, with D tentatively TRBD1 (6 bases). The CDR3 length is 16 residues. Germline V CDR1 and CDR2: KGHDR, SFDVKD. Trimming stripped 2 bases from V and 1 base from J, with 13 bases between. CDR3 nucleotides: TGTGCCACCAGTGATTCACAACAGGGAAGGAACACTGAAGCTTTCTTT. This encodes CATSDSQQGRNTEAFF.

The chain joins TRBV29-1 to TRBJ2-3, with D possibly matching TRBD1 (5 bases). CDR1 is SQVTM and CDR2 is ANQGSEA in the germline V gene. Trimming shortened V by 1 base and J by 2 bases, and 7 bases separated the two germline ends. The CDR3 is 13 residues long. The CDR3 protein is CSVEGQLTDTQYF. The CDR3 region has the DNA TGCAGCGTTGAAGGACAGCTCACAGATACGCAGTATTTT.

This clone was seen more than once but under ten times. The sample holds other DNA sequences that translate to the same CDR3. The rearrangement links TRBV15 to TRBJ2-3, with TRBD1 matching 10 bases. V dropped 3 bases and J dropped 4; count of bases not matched to a gene: 1. The length of the CDR3 is 14 residues. Germline CDR1 LNHNV, CDR2 YYDKDF (reference sequence). The CDR3: CATSRGQGSDTQYF. In DNA form, the CDR3 reads TGTGCCACCAGCAGGGGACAGGGGTCAGATACGCAGTATTTT.

The genes are TRBV6-1 and TRBJ1-5; tentatively, D is TRBD1 (6 bases). The CDR3 is 14 amino acids. The V end was cut by 1 base, the J end by 6 bases, with 10 bases between. Germline CDR1 MNHNS, CDR2 SASEGT. This CDR3 reads CASSEGRGGQPQHF. CDR3 DNA sequence: TGTGCCAGCAGTGAAGGCAGGGGTGGTCAGCCCCAGCATTTT.

This clone appeared a single time. The gene calls are TRBV2 and TRBJ2-3; 10 bases fit TRBD2. Germline V CDR1 and CDR2: SNHLY, FYNNEI. The CDR3 is 14 residues long. Germline trimming cut 2 bases from V and 14 bases from J; bases unmatched to any gene: 10. The chain's CDR3 is CASSELASGGRRYF. Written as DNA, the CDR3 is TGTGCCAGCAGTGAATTGGCTAGCGGGGGCCGGCGGTATTTT.

CDR3 loop: CAWKVRGTDYNEQFF. DNA of the CDR3: TGTGCCTGGAAGGTTCGGGGGACAGATTACAATGAGCAGTTCTTC. This chain links TRBV30 with TRBJ2-1, with a tentative D call TRBD1 (7 bases). The length of the CDR3 is 15 residues. Trimming took off 4 bases at V and 4 bases at J, with 17 bases between the two ends. Germline-derived CDR1 and CDR2 are GTSNPN and SVGIG (reference sequence).

The genes are TRBV3-1 (or the pseudogene TRBV3-2) and TRBJ2-7, with D perhaps matching TRBD2 (6 bases). Looked up from germline, CDR1 is LGHDT and CDR2 is YNNKEL (reference sequence). CDR3 length: 14 residues. Trimming cost V 2 bases and J 2 bases, with 10 bases left between them. The CDR3 sequence is CASSQNWGAYEQYF. CDR3 DNA sequence: TGTGCCAGCAGCCAAAACTGGGGGGCCTACGAGCAGTACTTC.

The rearrangement joins TRBV13 to TRBJ1-5; D unclear. The CDR3 is 14 residues long. Trimming removed 2 bases from V and 5 bases from J, with 10 bases in between. Germline V gene lookup returns CDR1 PRHDT and CDR2 FYEKMQ (reference sequence). As DNA, the CDR3 is TGTGCCAGCAGCTTAAGATCAGATTATCAGCCCCAGCATTTT. Protein sequence: CASSLRSDYQPQHF.

The gene calls are TRBV10-3 and TRBJ1-3; D not certain. The CDR3 runs 16 residues. The V and J ends lost 3 bases and 4 bases respectively, with 16 bases between them. The V gene's germline CDR1 is ENHRY and CDR2 SYGVKD. The CDR3 here is CAISERGLGGGNTIYF. The CDR3 nucleotides read TGTGCCATCAGTGAACGGGGTCTGGGAGGAGGAAACACCATATATTTT.

The V and J genes are TRBV10-3 and TRBJ1-4; TRBD1 is a possible D gene (5 bases). Germline CDR1 ENHRY, CDR2 SYGVKD. Trimming took 2 bases from V and 7 from J, leaving 14 bases between them. This CDR3 region has 15 residues. CDR3 loop: CAISEMAGHGEKLFF. The CDR3 DNA reads as TGTGCCATCAGTGAGATGGCAGGGCATGGTGAAAAACTGTTTTTT.

The chain has TRBV7-8 and TRBJ1-5; 8 nucleotides agree with TRBD1. CDR3 length equals 15 residues. With V trimmed by 4 bases and J by 1 base, 3 bases remained unmatched. The germline V gene encodes CDR1 SGHVS and CDR2 FQNEAQ. CDR3 protein: CASSSGGRSNQPQHF. CDR3 in DNA: TGTGCCAGCAGCTCAGGGGGCAGGAGCAATCAGCCCCAGCATTTT.

Only one count was recorded for this clone. The rearrangement uses TRBV2 and TRBJ2-1; perhaps TRBD1 as D (7 bases). CDR3 size: 15 residues. V was clipped by 6 bases and J by 2 bases, with 14 bases between them. Per germline, CDR1 SNHLY and CDR2 FYNNEI. The CDR3 reads CASRQEGAAYNEQFF. The CDR3 DNA reads TGTGCCAGCAGGCAGGAGGGGGCCGCCTACAATGAGCAGTTCTTC. Based on the CDR3 plus reference TRBV2 and TRBJ2-1, the full variable domain is EPEVTQTPSHQVTQMGQEVILRCVPISNHLYFYWYRQILGQKVEFLVSFYNNEISEKSEIFDDQFSVERPDGSNFTLKIRSTKLEDSAMYFCASRQEGAAYNEQFFGPGTRLTVL.